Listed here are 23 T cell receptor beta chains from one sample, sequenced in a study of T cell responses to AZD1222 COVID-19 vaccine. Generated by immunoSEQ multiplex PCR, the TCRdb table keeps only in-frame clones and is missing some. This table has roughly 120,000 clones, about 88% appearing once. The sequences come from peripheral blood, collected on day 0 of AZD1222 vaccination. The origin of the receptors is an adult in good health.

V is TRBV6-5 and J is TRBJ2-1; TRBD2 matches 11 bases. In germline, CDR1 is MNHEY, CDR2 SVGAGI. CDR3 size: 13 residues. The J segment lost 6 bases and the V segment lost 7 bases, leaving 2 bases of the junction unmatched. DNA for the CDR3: TGTGCCAGCATAGCGGGGGGGCTCAATGAGCAGTTCTTC. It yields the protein CASIAGGLNEQFF.

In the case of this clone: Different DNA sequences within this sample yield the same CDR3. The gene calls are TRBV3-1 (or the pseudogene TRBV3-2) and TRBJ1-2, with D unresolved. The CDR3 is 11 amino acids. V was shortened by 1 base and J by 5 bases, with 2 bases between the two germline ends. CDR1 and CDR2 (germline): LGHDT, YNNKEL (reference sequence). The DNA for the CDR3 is TGTGCCAGCAGCCAAGGATATGGCTACACCTTC. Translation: CASSQGYGYTF.

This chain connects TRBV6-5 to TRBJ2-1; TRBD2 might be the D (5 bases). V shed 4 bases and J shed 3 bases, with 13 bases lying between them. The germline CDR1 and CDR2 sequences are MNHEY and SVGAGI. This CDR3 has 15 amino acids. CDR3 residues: CASSSLGLVYNEQFF. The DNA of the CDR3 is TGTGCCAGCAGTTCCTTAGGACTCGTCTACAATGAGCAGTTCTTC.

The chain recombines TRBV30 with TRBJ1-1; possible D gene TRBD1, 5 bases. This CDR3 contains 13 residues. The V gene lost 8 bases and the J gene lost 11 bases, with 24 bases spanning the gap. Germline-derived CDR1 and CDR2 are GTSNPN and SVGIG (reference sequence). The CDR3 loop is CAHKRTNGRRAFF. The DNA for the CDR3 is TGTGCCCACAAAAGGACAAACGGGCGTCGGGCTTTCTTT.

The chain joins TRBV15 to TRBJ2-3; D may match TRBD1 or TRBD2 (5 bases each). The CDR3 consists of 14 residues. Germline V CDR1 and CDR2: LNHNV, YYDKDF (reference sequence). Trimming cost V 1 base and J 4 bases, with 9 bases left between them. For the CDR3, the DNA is TGTGCCACCAGCAGAGGCCGGGGCCCAGATACGCAGTATTTT. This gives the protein CATSRGRGPDTQYF.

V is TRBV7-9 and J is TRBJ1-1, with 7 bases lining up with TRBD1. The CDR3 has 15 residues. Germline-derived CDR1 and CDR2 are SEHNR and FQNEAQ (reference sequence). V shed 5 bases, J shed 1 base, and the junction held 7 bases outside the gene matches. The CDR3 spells CASSPPDRANTEAFF. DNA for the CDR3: TGTGCCAGCAGCCCCCCTGACAGGGCGAACACTGAAGCTTTCTTT. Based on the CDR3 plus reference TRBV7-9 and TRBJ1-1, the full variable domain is DTGVSQNPRHKITKRGQNVTFRCDPISEHNRLYWYRQTLGQGPEFLTYFQNEAQLEKSRLLSDRFSAERPKGSFSTLEIQRTEQGDSAMYLCASSPPDRANTEAFFGQGTRLTVV.

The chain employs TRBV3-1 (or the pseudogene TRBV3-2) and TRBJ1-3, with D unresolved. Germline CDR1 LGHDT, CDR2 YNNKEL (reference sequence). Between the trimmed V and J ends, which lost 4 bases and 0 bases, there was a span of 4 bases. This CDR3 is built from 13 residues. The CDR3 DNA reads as TGTGCCAGCAGCCGGGGCTCTGGAAACACCATATATTTT. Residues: CASSRGSGNTIYF.

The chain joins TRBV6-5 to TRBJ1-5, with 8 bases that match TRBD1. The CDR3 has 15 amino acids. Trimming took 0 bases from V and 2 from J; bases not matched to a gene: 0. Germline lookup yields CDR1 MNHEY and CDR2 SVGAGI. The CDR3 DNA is TGTGCCAGCAGTTACTCGACAGGGGGCAATCAGCCCCAGCATTTT. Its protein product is CASSYSTGGNQPQHF.

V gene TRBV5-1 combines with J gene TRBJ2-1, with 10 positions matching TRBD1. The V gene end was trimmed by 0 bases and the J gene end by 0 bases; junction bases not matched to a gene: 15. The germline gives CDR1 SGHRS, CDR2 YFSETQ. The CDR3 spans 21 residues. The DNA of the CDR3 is TGCGCCAGCAGCTTGGTGCCCCCCGGTGGGACAGGGGCCAGCTCCTACAATGAGCAGTTCTTC. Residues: CASSLVPPGGTGASSYNEQFF. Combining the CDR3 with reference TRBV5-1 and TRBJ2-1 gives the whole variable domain KAGVTQTPRYLIKTRGQQVTLSCSPISGHRSVSWYQQTPGQGLQFLFEYFSETQRNKGNFPGRFSGRQFSNSRSEMNVSTLELGDSALYLCASSLVPPGGTGASSYNEQFFGPGTRLTVL.

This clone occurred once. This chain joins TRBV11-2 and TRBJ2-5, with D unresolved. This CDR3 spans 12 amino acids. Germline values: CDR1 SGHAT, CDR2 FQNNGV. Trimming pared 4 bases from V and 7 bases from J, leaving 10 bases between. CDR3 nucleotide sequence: TGTGCCAGCAGCTCGACCGAAGGGACCCAGTACTTC. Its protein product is CASSSTEGTQYF.

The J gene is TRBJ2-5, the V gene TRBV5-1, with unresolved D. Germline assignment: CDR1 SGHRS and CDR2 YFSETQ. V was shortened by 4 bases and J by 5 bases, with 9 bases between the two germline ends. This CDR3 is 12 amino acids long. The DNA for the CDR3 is TGCGCCAGCAGCCTTGTAGGGGAGACCCAGTACTTC. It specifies CASSLVGETQYF.

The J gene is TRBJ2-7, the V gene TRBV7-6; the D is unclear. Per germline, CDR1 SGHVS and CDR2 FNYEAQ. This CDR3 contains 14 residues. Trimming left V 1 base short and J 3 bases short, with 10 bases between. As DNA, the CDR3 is TGTGCCAGCAGCTTAGAAGAGTACAGCTACGAGCAGTACTTC. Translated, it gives CASSLEEYSYEQYF.

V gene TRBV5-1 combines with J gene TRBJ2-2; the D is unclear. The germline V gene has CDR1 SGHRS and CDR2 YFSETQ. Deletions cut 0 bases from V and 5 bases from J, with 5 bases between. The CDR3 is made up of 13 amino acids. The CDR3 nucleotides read TGCGCCAGCAGCTTGGGTAAAACCGGGGAGCTGTTTTTT. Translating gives CASSLGKTGELFF.

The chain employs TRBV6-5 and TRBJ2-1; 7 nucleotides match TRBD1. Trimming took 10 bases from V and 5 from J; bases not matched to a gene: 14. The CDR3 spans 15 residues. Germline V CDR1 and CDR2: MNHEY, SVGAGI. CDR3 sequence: CATPRGQLIDNEQFF. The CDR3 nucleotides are TGTGCCACGCCTAGGGGACAGCTGATTGACAATGAGCAGTTCTTC.

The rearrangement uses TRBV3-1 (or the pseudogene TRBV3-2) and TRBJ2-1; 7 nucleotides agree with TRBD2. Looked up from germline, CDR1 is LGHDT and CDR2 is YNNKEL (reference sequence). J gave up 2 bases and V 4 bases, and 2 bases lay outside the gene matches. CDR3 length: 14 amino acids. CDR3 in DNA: TGTGCCAGCAGCCCGAGCGGGGCCTACAATGAGCAGTTCTTC. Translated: CASSPSGAYNEQFF.

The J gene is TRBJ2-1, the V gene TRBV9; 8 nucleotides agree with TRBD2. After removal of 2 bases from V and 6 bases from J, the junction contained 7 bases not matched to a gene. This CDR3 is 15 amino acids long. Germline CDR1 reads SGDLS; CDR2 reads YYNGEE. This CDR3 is CASSVGLVSANEQFF. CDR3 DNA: TGTGCCAGCAGCGTGGGACTAGTGTCTGCCAATGAGCAGTTCTTC.

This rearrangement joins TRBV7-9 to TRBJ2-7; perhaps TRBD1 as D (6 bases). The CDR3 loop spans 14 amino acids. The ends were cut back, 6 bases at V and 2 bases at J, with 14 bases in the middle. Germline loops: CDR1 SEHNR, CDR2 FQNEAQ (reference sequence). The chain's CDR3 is CASSQSRGPYEQYF. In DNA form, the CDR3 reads TGTGCCAGCAGTCAATCCAGGGGACCCTACGAGCAGTACTTC.

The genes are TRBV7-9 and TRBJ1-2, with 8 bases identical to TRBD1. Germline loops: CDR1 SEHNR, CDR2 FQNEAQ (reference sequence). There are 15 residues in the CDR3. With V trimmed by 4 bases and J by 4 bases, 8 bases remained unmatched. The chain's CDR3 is CASSSRTGRGYGYTF. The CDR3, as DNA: TGTGCCAGCAGCTCCCGGACAGGGCGAGGCTATGGCTACACCTTC.

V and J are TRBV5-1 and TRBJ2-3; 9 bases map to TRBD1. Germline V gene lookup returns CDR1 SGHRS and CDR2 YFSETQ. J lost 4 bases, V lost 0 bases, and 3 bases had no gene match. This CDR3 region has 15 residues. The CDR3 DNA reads TGCGCCAGCAGCTTGGACAGGGGGCAGGCAGATACGCAGTATTTT. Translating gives CASSLDRGQADTQYF. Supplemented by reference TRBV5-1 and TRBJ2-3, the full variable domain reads KAGVTQTPRYLIKTRGQQVTLSCSPISGHRSVSWYQQTPGQGLQFLFEYFSETQRNKGNFPGRFSGRQFSNSRSEMNVSTLELGDSALYLCASSLDRGQADTQYFGPGTRLTVL.

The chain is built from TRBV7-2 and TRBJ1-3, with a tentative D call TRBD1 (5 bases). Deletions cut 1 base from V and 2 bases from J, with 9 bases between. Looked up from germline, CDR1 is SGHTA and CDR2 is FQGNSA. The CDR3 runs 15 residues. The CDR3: CASSLVGTAGNTIYF. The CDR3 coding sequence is TGTGCCAGCAGCTTAGTAGGGACCGCTGGAAACACCATATATTTT.

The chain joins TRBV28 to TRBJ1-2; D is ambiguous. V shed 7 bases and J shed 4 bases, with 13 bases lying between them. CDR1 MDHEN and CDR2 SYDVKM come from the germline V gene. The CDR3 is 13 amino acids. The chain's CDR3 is CASMLGSVYGYTF. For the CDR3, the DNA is TGTGCCAGCATGTTAGGGTCGGTCTATGGCTACACCTTC.

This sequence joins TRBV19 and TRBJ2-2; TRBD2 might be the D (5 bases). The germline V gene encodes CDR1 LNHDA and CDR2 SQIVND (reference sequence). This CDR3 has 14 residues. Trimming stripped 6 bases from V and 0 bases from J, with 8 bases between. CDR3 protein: CASRRGTNTGELFF. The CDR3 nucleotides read TGTGCCAGTAGGAGAGGGACGAACACCGGGGAGCTGTTTTTT. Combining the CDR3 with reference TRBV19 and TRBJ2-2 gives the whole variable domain DGGITQSPKYLFRKEGQNVTLSCEQNLNHDAMYWYRQDPGQGLRLIYYSQIVNDFQKGDIAEGYSVSREKKESFPLTVTSAQKNPTAFYLCASRRGTNTGELFFGEGSRLTVL.

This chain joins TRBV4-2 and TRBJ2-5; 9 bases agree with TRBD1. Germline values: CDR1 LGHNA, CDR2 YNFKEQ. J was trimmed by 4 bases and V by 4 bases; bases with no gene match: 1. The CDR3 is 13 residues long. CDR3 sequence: CASSLDRGETQYF. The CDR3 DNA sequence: TGTGCCAGCAGCCTGGACAGGGGAGAGACCCAGTACTTC.